This T cell receptor beta chain came from a study of shared clonotypes between healthy human individuals. The CDR3 is made up of 15 amino acids. Germline CDR1 reads KGHSH; CDR2 reads LQKENI. The ends were cut back, 6 bases at V and 6 bases at J, with 20 bases in the middle. The table came from immunoSEQ multiplex PCR; TCRdb's copy has only in-frame clones and leaves some out. Of hundreds of thousands of clones listed, almost 97% were seen once; the top ten hold approximately 0.06%. Turning to this clone: Its target is not known.

Study findings and constraints: Across a handful of donors, naive CD4 shared around 5.3%, naive CD8 over 3%, memory CD4 roughly 2.3%, memory CD8 about 0.38%. Non-shared clonotypes showed lower generation probabilities than clonotypes common to all four donors.

Adults of Caucasian background living in Nashville, Tennessee made up all donors. Memory CD4+ cells were the fraction left after CD45RA+ naive selection. The chain carries TRBV18 and TRBJ1-2, with D perhaps matching TRBD1 (6 bases). The material sequenced was naive CD4+ T cells sorted from blood. Regarding subset: CD45RA+ positively selected. This receptor was identified in a woman in her twenties or thirties in good health. The CDR3 here is CASSLGAAGVDGYTF. CDR3 in DNA: TGTGCCAGCTCCCTGGGTGCGGCAGGGGTGGATGGCTACACCTTC.